The source of this T cell receptor (beta chain) is a study of blood T cell repertoires in COVID-19. Study details: Spain, Italy and the United States supplied samples that represented acute and convalescent COVID-19.

Participant-reported clinical history was the basis for cohort assignment. The ends were cut back, 0 bases at V and 3 bases at J, with 13 bases in the middle. There are 16 residues in the CDR3. Germline V lookup: CDR1 SGDLS, CDR2 YYNGEE. Assay: immunoSEQ multiplex PCR; the TCRdb copy retains only in-frame clones and omits some. The sample records about 320,000 clones, roughly 85% being singletons. This sequence was found in a woman aged 25 to 45 who had been exposed to COVID-19. The chain has TRBV9 and TRBJ2-4; D not certain. The sequenced sample was PBMCs or T cells enriched from blood (not recorded which). CDR3 in amino acids: CASSVELYTDKNIQYF. In DNA, the CDR3 is TGTGCCAGCAGCGTAGAGTTGTACACCGACAAAAACATTCAGTACTTC.